The rows below give T cell receptor beta chains drawn from one sample of a study of blood T cell repertoires in COVID-19. Using immunoSEQ multiplex PCR, the repertoire was profiled, and TCRdb retains in-frame clones only, with some absent. Of 84,000 or so clones listed, approximately 82% are singletons. The sample was peripheral blood. All receptors come from an elderly woman with acute or convalescent COVID-19. Both conserved end residues are part of each CDR3. A D gene is named only where the DNA matches it firmly. Clone size, where shown, is once, few, many, or a class for clones that have expanded.

clone_size	v_call	j_call	d_call	cdr3_nt	cdr3_aa
.	TRBV2	TRBJ1-5	TRBD1	TGTGCCAGCAGTGTGAACAGGGGTAGCAATCAGCCCCAGCATTTT	CASSVNRGSNQPQHF
.	TRBV10-3	TRBJ1-2	TRBD1	TGTGCCATCAGTGAGGGGACAGAGAACTATGGCTACACCTTC	CAISEGTENYGYTF
once	TRBV20-1	TRBJ1-1	.	TGCAGTGCTAGTATAGAGAACACTGAAGCTTTCTTT	CSASIENTEAFF
.	TRBV6-5	TRBJ1-1	.	TGTGCCAGCAGTTACGAGAAATACACTGAAGCTTTCTTT	CASSYEKYTEAFF
.	TRBV19	TRBJ2-2	.	TGTGCCAGTAGTATAGATCTCCTGGGGCCCCATGGAGCTGTTTTT	CASSIDLLGPHGAVF
once	TRBV10-2	TRBJ1-5	.	TGCGCCAGCAGTGAGTCGCGGGGGGATCAGCCCCAGCATTTT	CASSESRGDQPQHF
once	TRBV28	TRBJ2-1	TRBD2	TGTGCCAGCAGTCCCGGACTAGCGGGAAGCTACAATGAGCAGTTCTTC	CASSPGLAGSYNEQFF
.	TRBV19	TRBJ2-3	.	TGTGCCAGTAGTGTAAGCAGGGGAGATACGCAGTATTTT	CASSVSRGDTQYF
.	TRBV19	TRBJ1-1	.	TGTGCCAGTAGTCCGGGGACACTGAACACTGAAGCTTTCTTT	CASSPGTLNTEAFF
.	TRBV28	TRBJ1-5	TRBD1	TGTGCCAGCAGTCCCCTCACCGGGACAGGGATCCGAGTTGGCAATCAGCCCCAGCATTTT	CASSPLTGTGIRVGNQPQHF
.	TRBV4-1	TRBJ2-5	.	TGCGCCAGCAGCCAAGTAGGAGGGACCCAGTACTTC	CASSQVGGTQYF
.	TRBV7-2	TRBJ1-5	.	TGTGCCAGCAGCTTGGGCACAATCCAGCCCCAGCATTTT	CASSLGTIQPQHF
.	TRBV5-6	TRBJ1-6	.	TGTGCCAGCAGCCTTCCCCCGGGGAATTCACCCCTCCACTTT	CASSLPPGNSPLHF
.	TRBV9	TRBJ1-2	TRBD1	TGTGCCAGCAGCACAGGGGGAAACTATGGCTACACCTTC	CASSTGGNYGYTF
.	TRBV18	TRBJ1-6	.	TGTGCCAGCTCACCAGGGGCAAGAATCGATTCACCCCTCCACTTT	CASSPGARIDSPLHF
.	TRBV6-5	TRBJ2-1	TRBD1	TGTGCCAGCAGCCCCGGGACAGCTAACAATGAGCAGTTCTTC	CASSPGTANNEQFF
.	TRBV27	TRBJ1-1	.	TGTGCCAGCAGTCGCCGGGAGGGGATGAACACTGAAGCTTTCTTT	CASSRREGMNTEAFF
.	TRBV6-6	TRBJ1-2	.	TGTGCCAGCAGCACGTACCGGGCCGAAGGGGCCTATGGCTACACCTTC	CASSTYRAEGAYGYTF
.	TRBV6-5	TRBJ1-2	.	TGTGCCAGCAAGGGGGTGGGGAACTATGGCTACACCTTC	CASKGVGNYGYTF
once	TRBV6-5	TRBJ1-5	.	TGTGCCAGCAGCCCAGAACCAAATCAGCCCCAGCATTTT	CASSPEPNQPQHF
.	TRBV3-1/TRBV3-2	TRBJ1-1	.	TGTGCCAGCAGCCAATCTAACACTGAAGCTTTCTTT	CASSQSNTEAFF
.	TRBV18	TRBJ1-2	.	TGTGCCAGCTCACGGAGCGACAGGAACTATGGCTACACCTTC	CASSRSDRNYGYTF
.	TRBV7-9	TRBJ2-1	TRBD2	TGTGCCAGCAGCAGGGGACTAGCGGGGGCTGAGCAGTTCTTC	CASSRGLAGAEQFF
.	TRBV5-6	TRBJ1-1	.	TGTGCCAGCAGCCCGAAAGGGGTCGGGTACACTGAAGCTTTCTTT	CASSPKGVGYTEAFF
.	TRBV24-1	TRBJ2-3	.	TGTGCCACCACATCAGGGGTGCCTACAGATACGCAGTATTTT	CATTSGVPTDTQYF
.	TRBV5-1	TRBJ1-2	.	TGCGCCAGCAGCTTGGCCACAGGGAGTCCCTATGGCTACACCTTC	CASSLATGSPYGYTF
.	TRBV7-8	TRBJ1-2	.	TGTGCCAGCAGCCCACGACAGGAAGGCTACACCTTC	CASSPRQEGYTF
once	TRBV3-1/TRBV3-2	TRBJ2-1	TRBD2	TGTGCCAGCAGCCCATTGGGACTAGCGGGACCTCTAGTCGGCAATGAGCAGTTCTTC	CASSPLGLAGPLVGNEQFF
.	TRBV2	TRBJ2-1	TRBD2	TGTGCCAGCAGTGAACGGGCTAGCGGGGGGAATGAGCAGTTCTTC	CASSERASGGNEQFF
.	TRBV9	TRBJ1-3	.	TGTGCCAGCAGCCTTTCGGACAGCCACTCTGGAAACACCATATATTTT	CASSLSDSHSGNTIYF
.	TRBV6-5	TRBJ1-3	.	TGTGCCAGCAGTTACTGGGGCCTCGCTGGAAACACCATATATTTT	CASSYWGLAGNTIYF
.	TRBV19	TRBJ1-2	.	TGTGCCAGCCGAACAGGGAACTATGGCTACACCTTC	CASRTGNYGYTF
.	TRBV7-6	TRBJ2-5	TRBD2	TGTGCCAGCAGCTTAGGCGTTCTAGCGGGAGGGCCGAGGGAGACCCAGTACTTC	CASSLGVLAGGPRETQYF
.	TRBV5-1	TRBJ2-2	TRBD1	TGCGCCAGCAGCTGGGACAGGGGAACCGGGGAGCTGTTTTTT	CASSWDRGTGELFF
.	TRBV11-2	TRBJ2-7	.	TGTGCCAGCAGCCTCATTAGCGGCCCTTCCTACGAGCAGTACTTC	CASSLISGPSYEQYF
.	TRBV19	TRBJ2-5	TRBD2	TGTGCCAGTAAAAGGACTAGCGGGGGTCAAGAGACCCAGTACTTC	CASKRTSGGQETQYF
.	TRBV2	TRBJ2-7	.	TGTGCCAGCAGTGAAGTCAGGTCCTACGAGCAGTACTTC	CASSEVRSYEQYF
.	TRBV9	TRBJ2-3	.	TGTGCCAGCAGCGTAGCCAGGCTCACAGATACGCAGTATTTT	CASSVARLTDTQYF
.	TRBV21-1	TRBJ1-5	.	TGTGCCAGCAGCAAGGAAGGGCCTAAAGGGGATCAGCCCCAGCATTTT	CASSKEGPKGDQPQHF